This entry is about one TCR beta chain. The antigen is unknown. CDR1 MNHEY and CDR2 SMNVEV come from the germline V gene (reference sequence). The CDR3 spans 15 residues. The V gene lost 0 bases and the J gene lost 6 bases, with 12 bases spanning the gap. The naive CD8 fraction comprised CD45RO-negative cells positively selected for CCR7 and excluded terminally differentiated effector memory CD45RA+ cells. The authors distributed each subset's genomic DNA evenly over several immunoSEQ plates. Using 200 ng DNA, some 30,000 T cell genomes, the sorted-subset replicate PCRs were run. Repertoires were generated with immunoSEQ multiplex PCR, while TCRdb's copy carries only in-frame clones and drops some. The sample has some 800,000 clones, about 91% seen once; the top ten hold 24%. The record originates from a study of shared clonotypes between healthy human individuals. Broader study findings: The genetic and exposure-history diversity represented was limited by few donors. Shared clonotypes across all four donors exceeded non-shared ones in generation probability.

Input material: naive CD8+ T cells sorted from blood. The chain employs TRBV27 and TRBJ2-1; D is undetermined. This TCR was recovered from a man aged 25 to 40 in good health. The CDR3 spells CASSLSVVRINEQFF. CDR3 bases: TGTGCCAGCAGTTTATCAGTGGTAAGGATCAATGAGCAGTTCTTC.